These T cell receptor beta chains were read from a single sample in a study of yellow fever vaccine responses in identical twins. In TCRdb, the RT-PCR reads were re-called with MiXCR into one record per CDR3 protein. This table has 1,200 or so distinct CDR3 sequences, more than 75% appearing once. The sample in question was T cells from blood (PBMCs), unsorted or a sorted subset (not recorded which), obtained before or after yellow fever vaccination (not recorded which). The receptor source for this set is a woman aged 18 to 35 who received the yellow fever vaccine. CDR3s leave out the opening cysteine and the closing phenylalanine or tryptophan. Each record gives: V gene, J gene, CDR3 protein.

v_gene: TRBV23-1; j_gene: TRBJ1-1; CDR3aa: ASGQGWRLVNTEAF
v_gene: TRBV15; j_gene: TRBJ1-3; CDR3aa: ATSRDKGVGNTIY
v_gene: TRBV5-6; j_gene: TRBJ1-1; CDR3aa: ASSFSSRTSEAF
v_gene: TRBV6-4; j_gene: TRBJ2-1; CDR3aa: ASSDSIGGGEQF
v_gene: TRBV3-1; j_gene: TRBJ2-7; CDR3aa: ASSRQGGDYEQY
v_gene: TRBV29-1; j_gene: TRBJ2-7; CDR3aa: SARTGQHYEQY
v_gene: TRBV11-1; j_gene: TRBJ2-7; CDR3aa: ASSYYASYEQY
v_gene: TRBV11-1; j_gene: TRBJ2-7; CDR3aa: ASSLSFDGEQY
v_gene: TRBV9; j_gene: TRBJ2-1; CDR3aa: ASSLDVRYNEQF
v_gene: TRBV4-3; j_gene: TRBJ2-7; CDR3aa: ASSQDNGGAYEQY
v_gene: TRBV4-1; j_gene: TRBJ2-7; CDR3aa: ASSLGTGISYEQY
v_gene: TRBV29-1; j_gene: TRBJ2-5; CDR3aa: SGHLDSNQETQY
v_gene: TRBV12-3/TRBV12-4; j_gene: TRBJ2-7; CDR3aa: ASSGGGSSYEQY
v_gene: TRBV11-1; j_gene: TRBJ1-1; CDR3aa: ASSFTADPAF
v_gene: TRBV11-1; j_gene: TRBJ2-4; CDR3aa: ASSLGSGEGNIQY
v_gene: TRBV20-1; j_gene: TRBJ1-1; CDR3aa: SARENTEAF
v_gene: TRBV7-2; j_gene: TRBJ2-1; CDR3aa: ATVPGTYNEQF
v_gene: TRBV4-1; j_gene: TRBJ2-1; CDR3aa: ASSRGLAVYNEQF
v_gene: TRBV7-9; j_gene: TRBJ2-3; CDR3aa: ASTYLALAGTDTQY
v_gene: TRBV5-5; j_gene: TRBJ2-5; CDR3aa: ASSFPPAGETQY
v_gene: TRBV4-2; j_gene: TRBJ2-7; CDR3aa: ASSPQRTGSYEQY
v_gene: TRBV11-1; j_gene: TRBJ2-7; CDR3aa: ASSPEPENSYEQY
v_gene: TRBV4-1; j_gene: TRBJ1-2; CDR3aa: ASSRGRDPYGYT
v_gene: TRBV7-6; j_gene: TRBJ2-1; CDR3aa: ASSLLPDSNEQF
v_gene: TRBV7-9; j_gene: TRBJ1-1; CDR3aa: ASSLVTEAF
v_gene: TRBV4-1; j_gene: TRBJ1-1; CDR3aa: ASSQQGYTEAF
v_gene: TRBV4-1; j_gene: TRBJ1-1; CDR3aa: ASSQDTVQAF
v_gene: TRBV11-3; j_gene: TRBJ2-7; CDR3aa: ASSLAGTVRYEQY
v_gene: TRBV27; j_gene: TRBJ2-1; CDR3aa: ASSKHADNEQF
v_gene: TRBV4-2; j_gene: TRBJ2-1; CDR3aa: ASSRPGTIEINEQF
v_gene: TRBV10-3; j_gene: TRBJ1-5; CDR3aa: AISGQGKGQPQH
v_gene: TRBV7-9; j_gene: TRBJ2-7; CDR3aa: ASSLAQDYEQY
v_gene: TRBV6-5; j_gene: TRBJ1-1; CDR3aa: ASSSGWGAGTEAF
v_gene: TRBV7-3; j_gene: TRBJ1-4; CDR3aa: ASSLNRNEKLF
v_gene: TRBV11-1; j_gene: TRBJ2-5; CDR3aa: ASSFGQGEETQY
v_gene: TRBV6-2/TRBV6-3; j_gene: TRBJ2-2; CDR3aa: ASSSGDRVMTGELF
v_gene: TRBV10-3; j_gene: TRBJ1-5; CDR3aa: AISEGSDSNQPQH
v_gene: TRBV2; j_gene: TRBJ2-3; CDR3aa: ASSPQRDTDTQY
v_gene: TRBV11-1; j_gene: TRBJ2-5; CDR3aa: ASSLSGGAGSQETQY
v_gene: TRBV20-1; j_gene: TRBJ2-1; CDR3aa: SARGRDREVFYNEQF
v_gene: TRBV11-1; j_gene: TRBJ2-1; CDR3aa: ASSPRGGNEQF
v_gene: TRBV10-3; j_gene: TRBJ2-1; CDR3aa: AISGIFSGTLYNEQF